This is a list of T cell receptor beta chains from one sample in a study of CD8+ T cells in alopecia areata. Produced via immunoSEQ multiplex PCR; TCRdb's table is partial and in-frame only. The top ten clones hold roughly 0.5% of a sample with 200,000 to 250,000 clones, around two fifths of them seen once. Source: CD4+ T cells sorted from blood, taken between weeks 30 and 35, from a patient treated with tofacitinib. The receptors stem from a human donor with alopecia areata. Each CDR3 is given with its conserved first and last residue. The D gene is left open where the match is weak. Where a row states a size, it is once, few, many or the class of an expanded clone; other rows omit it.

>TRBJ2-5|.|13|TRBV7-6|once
CASSFGVQETQYF
TGTGCCAGCAGCTTCGGCGTCCAAGAGACCCAGTACTTC
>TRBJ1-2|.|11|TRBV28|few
CASSSTGADTF
TGTGCCAGCAGTTCTACTGGGGCGGATACCTTC
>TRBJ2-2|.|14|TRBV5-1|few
CASTTTRVAGELFF
TGCGCCAGCACCACCACGCGGGTCGCCGGGGAGCTGTTTTTT
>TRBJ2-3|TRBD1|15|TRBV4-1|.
CASSRGQGGTDTQYF
TGCGCCAGCAGCCGAGGACAGGGTGGAACAGATACGCAGTATTTT
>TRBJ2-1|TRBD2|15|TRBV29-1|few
CSVGLGLAVNNEQFF
TGCAGCGTTGGCCTCGGACTAGCGGTTAACAATGAGCAGTTCTTC
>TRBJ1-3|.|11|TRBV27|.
CASSFGNTIYF
TGTGCCAGCAGTTTCGGAAACACCATATATTTT
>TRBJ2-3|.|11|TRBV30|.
CAWSSLDTQYF
TGTGCCTGGAGTTCCCTAGATACGCAGTATTTT
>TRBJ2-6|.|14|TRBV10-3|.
CAILEGSGANVLTF
TGTGCCATCTTGGAGGGCTCTGGGGCCAACGTCCTGACTTTC
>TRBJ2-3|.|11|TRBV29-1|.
CSVRTADTQYF
TGCAGCGTTAGGACAGCAGATACGCAGTATTTT
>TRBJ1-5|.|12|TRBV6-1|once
CASGGGDQPQHF
TGTGCCAGCGGGGGAGGTGATCAGCCCCAGCATTTT
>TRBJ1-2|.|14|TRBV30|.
CAWSVPGQYYGYTF
TGTGCCTGGAGTGTACCTGGACAGTACTATGGCTACACCTTC
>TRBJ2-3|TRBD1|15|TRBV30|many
CAWSVLTGGADTQYF
TGTGCCTGGAGTGTACTGACAGGGGGCGCAGATACGCAGTATTTT
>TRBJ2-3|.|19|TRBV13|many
CASSLGYRRGSYGTDTQYF
TGTGCCAGCAGCTTAGGCTACCGCCGGGGTAGTTACGGCACAGATACGCAGTATTTT
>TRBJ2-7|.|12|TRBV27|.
CASSQTRDEQYF
TGTGCCAGCAGCCAAACTAGGGATGAGCAGTACTTC
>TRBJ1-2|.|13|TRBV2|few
CASGDGTYYGYTF
TGTGCCAGCGGAGACGGGACATACTATGGCTACACCTTC
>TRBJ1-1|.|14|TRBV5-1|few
CASSPGSGGTEAFF
TGCGCCAGCAGCCCGGGGTCCGGGGGCACTGAAGCTTTCTTT
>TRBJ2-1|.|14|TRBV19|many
CASSIQRGLNEQFF
TGTGCCAGTAGTATACAAAGGGGCCTCAATGAGCAGTTCTTC
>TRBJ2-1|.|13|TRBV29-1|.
CSVRRETFREQFF
TGCAGCGTTCGGAGAGAGACCTTTAGAGAGCAGTTCTTC
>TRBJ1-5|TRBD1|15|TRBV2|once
CASRPQTGVGQPQHF
TGTGCCAGCAGGCCTCAAACAGGGGTCGGTCAGCCCCAGCATTTT
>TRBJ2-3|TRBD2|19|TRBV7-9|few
CASLGGTRDNRSSTDTQYF
TGTGCCAGCTTGGGAGGGACTAGAGACAATCGATCTAGCACAGATACGCAGTATTTT
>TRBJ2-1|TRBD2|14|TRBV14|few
CASSQGLAGDEQFF
TGTGCCAGCAGCCAAGGACTAGCTGGAGATGAGCAGTTCTTC
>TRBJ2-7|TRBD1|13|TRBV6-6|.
CASSRQGSYEQYF
TGTGCCAGCAGCCGACAGGGGAGCTACGAGCAGTACTTC
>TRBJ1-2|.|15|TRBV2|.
CASGLLPQAGYGYTF
TGTGCCAGCGGATTGTTACCTCAGGCGGGCTATGGCTACACCTTC
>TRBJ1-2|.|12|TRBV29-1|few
CSVERQGNGYTF
TGCAGCGTTGAACGCCAGGGCAATGGCTACACCTTC
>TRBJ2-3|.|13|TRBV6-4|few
CASRGGVGDTQYF
TGTGCCAGCAGAGGGGGGGTAGGAGATACGCAGTATTTT
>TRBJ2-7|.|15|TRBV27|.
CASSLSDRNTYEQYF
TGTGCCAGCAGTTTATCGGACAGAAACACCTACGAGCAGTACTTC
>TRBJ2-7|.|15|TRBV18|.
CASSPPRGISYEQYF
TGTGCCAGCTCACCTCCCCGCGGGATTAGCTACGAGCAGTACTTC
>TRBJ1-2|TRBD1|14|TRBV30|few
CAWRPKSGGDGYTF
TGTGCCTGGAGACCAAAGTCAGGGGGGGATGGCTACACCTTC
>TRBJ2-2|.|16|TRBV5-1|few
CASSLSADRRTGELFF
TGCGCCAGCAGCTTGAGCGCGGACAGACGGACCGGGGAGCTGTTTTTT
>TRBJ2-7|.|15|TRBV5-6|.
CASSRRGTRTYEQYF
TGTGCCAGCAGCCGCCGTGGGACGAGGACCTACGAGCAGTACTTC
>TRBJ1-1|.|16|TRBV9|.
CASSVGDVGQNTEAFF
TGTGCCAGCAGCGTAGGAGACGTTGGGCAGAACACTGAAGCTTTCTTT
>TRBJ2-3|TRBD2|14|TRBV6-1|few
CASSELAGTDTQYF
TGTGCCAGCAGTGAACTAGCGGGCACAGATACGCAGTATTTT
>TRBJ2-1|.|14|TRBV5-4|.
CASSLTGSYNEQFF
TGTGCCAGCAGCTTGACCGGCTCCTACAATGAGCAGTTCTTC
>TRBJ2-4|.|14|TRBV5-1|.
CASSLQGAKNIQYF
TGCGCCAGCAGCTTGCAGGGTGCCAAAAACATTCAGTACTTC
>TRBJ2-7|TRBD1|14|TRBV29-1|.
CSVPTGTWPYEQYF
TGCAGCGTACCGACAGGGACGTGGCCCTACGAGCAGTACTTC
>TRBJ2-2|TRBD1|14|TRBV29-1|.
CSVTTGGYTGELFF
TGCAGCGTGACGACAGGGGGCTACACCGGGGAGCTGTTTTTT
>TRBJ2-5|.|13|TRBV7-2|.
CASSLEDQETQYF
TGTGCCAGCAGCTTAGAGGACCAAGAGACCCAGTACTTC
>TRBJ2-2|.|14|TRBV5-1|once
CASSGLTFSGELFF
TGCGCCAGCAGCGGGCTGACATTCTCCGGGGAGCTGTTTTTT
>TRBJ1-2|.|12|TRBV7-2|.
CASSLLYYGYTF
TGTGCCAGCAGCTTACTGTACTATGGCTACACCTTC
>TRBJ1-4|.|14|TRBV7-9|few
CASSTRDANEKLFF
TGTGCCAGCAGCACTCGGGATGCTAATGAAAAACTGTTTTTT
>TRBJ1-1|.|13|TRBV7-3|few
CASSSTGPTEAFF
TGTGCCAGCAGCTCTACAGGGCCCACTGAAGCTTTCTTT
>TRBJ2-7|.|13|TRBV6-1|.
CASTPNGPYEQYF
TGTGCCAGCACCCCGAACGGCCCTTACGAGCAGTACTTC
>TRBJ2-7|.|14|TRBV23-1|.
CASSRPDQPHEQYF
TGCGCCAGCAGTCGCCCGGACCAGCCCCACGAGCAGTACTTC